The 31 T cell receptor beta chains presented below share a single source sample, sequenced in a study of blood T cell repertoires in COVID-19. Measured with immunoSEQ multiplex PCR; TCRdb has only the in-frame clones, and not every one. The sample comprises 95,000 to 100,000 clones, over 75% of which are singletons, and approximately 10% rests with the top ten. The sample taken for sequencing was peripheral blood. Every receptor here comes from a woman between 25 and 40 years old with acute or convalescent COVID-19.

DNA of the CDR3: TGTGCCAGCACTCCTGCCGGACAGATCTCCTACGAGCAGTACTTC. Translated, it gives CASTPAGQISYEQYF. The J gene is TRBJ2-7, the V gene TRBV28; tentative D call: TRBD1 (6 bases). The CDR3 consists of 15 residues. Germline loops: CDR1 MDHEN, CDR2 SYDVKM. Trimming cost V 7 bases and J 0 bases, with 16 bases left between them. The full variable domain, in which reference TRBV28 and TRBJ2-7 provide the parts outside the CDR3, is DVKVTQSSRYLVKRTGEKVFLECVQDMDHENMFWYRQDPGLGLRLIYFSYDVKMKEKGDIPEGYSVSREKKERFSLILESASTNQTSMYLCASTPAGQISYEQYFGPGTRLTVT.

The V gene is TRBV5-6, the J gene TRBJ2-1; D is uncertain. Between the trimmed V and J ends, which lost 0 bases and 2 bases, there was a span of 9 bases. The CDR3 contains 15 residues. Germline V gene sequence: CDR1 SGHDT, CDR2 YYEEEE. For the CDR3, the DNA is TGTGCCAGCAGCTTGGACGTTCGAGCCTACAATGAGCAGTTCTTC. Translated, it gives CASSLDVRAYNEQFF.

This clone was recorded only once. The chain links TRBV4-1 to TRBJ1-1; TRBD1 is a possible D gene (6 bases). The CDR3 covers 14 residues. V shed 1 base and J shed 5 bases, with 11 bases lying between them. Looked up from germline, CDR1 is MGHRA and CDR2 is YSYEKL. CDR3 sequence (DNA): TGCGCCAGCAGCCAAGCATCCAGGGGAACTGAAGCTTTCTTT. Residues: CASSQASRGTEAFF.

This chain connects TRBV6-6 to TRBJ2-6, with 8 bases identical to TRBD2. Unmatched junction bases numbered 6, after V lost 5 bases and J lost 0 bases. Per germline, CDR1 MNHNY and CDR2 SVGAGI (reference sequence). The CDR3 loop spans 17 amino acids. The CDR3 DNA sequence: TGTGCCAGCAGTCCCCCGGGGGGGGACTCTGGGGCCAACGTCCTGACTTTC. Amino acid sequence: CASSPPGGDSGANVLTF.

The V gene is TRBV28, the J gene TRBJ1-5, with 9 bases fitting TRBD1. The CDR3 spans 15 residues. V was clipped by 5 bases and J by 6 bases; unmatched bases: 8. Germline V lookup: CDR1 MDHEN, CDR2 SYDVKM. The CDR3 coding sequence is TGTGCCAGCAGTCTAGGACAGGGGAGGGGTCAGCCCCAGCATTTT. Translated, it gives CASSLGQGRGQPQHF.

V and J are TRBV5-1 and TRBJ2-2; TRBD1 is a possible D gene (6 bases). Per germline, CDR1 SGHRS and CDR2 YFSETQ. Trimming took 5 bases from V and 5 from J, leaving 10 bases between them. This CDR3 contains 13 residues. CDR3 residues: CASSPGVTGELFF. In DNA form, the CDR3 reads TGCGCCAGCAGTCCAGGGGTTACCGGGGAGCTGTTTTTT.

CDR3 nucleotide sequence: TGTGCCAGCGCCAAACAGGGTAGAGATGGCTACACCTTC. Protein sequence: CASAKQGRDGYTF. This chain links TRBV9 with TRBJ1-2; D possibly corresponds to TRBD1 (6 bases). CDR1 and CDR2 from the germline V gene are SGDLS and YYNGEE. V was trimmed by 7 bases and J by 6 bases, leaving 16 bases between them. CDR3 length: 13 amino acids.

The rearrangement links TRBV11-2 to TRBJ2-5; D is unclear. The CDR3 totals 12 residues. The germline gives CDR1 SGHAT, CDR2 FQNNGV. V was shortened by 4 bases and J by 5 bases, with 8 bases between the two germline ends. The CDR3 sequence: CASSSQRETQYF. The CDR3 region has the DNA TGTGCCAGCAGCTCCCAGAGGGAGACCCAGTACTTC.

CDR3 loop: CASSTGTSGYNEQFF. The DNA for the CDR3 is TGTGCCAGCAGCACCGGGACTAGCGGTTACAATGAGCAGTTCTTC. The chain recombines TRBV28 with TRBJ2-1; 11 bases are shared with TRBD2. V shed 6 bases and J 4 bases; nucleotides not matched to a gene: 5. Germline CDR1 is MDHEN and CDR2 is SYDVKM. This CDR3 contains 15 residues.

This sequence joins TRBV15 and TRBJ1-3; 9 positions match TRBD1. Germline V gene data show CDR1 as LNHNV and CDR2 as YYDKDF (reference sequence). This CDR3 spans 16 amino acids. V lost 0 bases to trimming and J lost 4 bases; unmatched junction nucleotides: 4. The CDR3: CATSRDGTGKGNTIYF. The CDR3 DNA is TGTGCCACCAGCAGAGATGGGACAGGGAAAGGAAACACCATATATTTT. Complete variable domain (other parts from reference TRBV15 and TRBJ1-3): DAMVIQNPRYQVTQFGKPVTLSCSQTLNHNVMYWYQQKSSQAPKLLFHYYDKDFNNEADTPDNFQSRRPNTSFCFLDIRSPGLGDTAMYLCATSRDGTGKGNTIYFGEGSWLTVV.

V usage is TRBV2 and J usage is TRBJ2-3; 13 bases agree with TRBD2. The CDR3 runs 15 residues. V was clipped by 3 bases and J by 5 bases; unmatched bases: 2. Germline assignment: CDR1 SNHLY and CDR2 FYNNEI. The CDR3 is CASSERTSGGDTQYF. CDR3 coding DNA: TGTGCCAGCAGTGAGAGGACTAGCGGGGGAGATACGCAGTATTTT. The whole variable domain, filled in from reference TRBV2 and TRBJ2-3, reads EPEVTQTPSHQVTQMGQEVILRCVPISNHLYFYWYRQILGQKVEFLVSFYNNEISEKSEIFDDQFSVERPDGSNFTLKIRSTKLEDSAMYFCASSERTSGGDTQYFGPGTRLTVL.

The rearrangement links TRBV7-2 to TRBJ1-5; D perhaps matches TRBD1 (6 bases). V lost 3 bases and J lost 6, with 15 bases in between. Germline loops: CDR1 SGHTA, CDR2 FQGNSA. This CDR3 comprises 15 residues. The CDR3 protein is CASSLLTGMGQPQHF. The CDR3 nucleotides are TGTGCCAGCAGCTTGTTAACAGGGATGGGTCAGCCCCAGCATTTT. The full variable domain, its missing parts supplied by reference TRBV7-2 and TRBJ1-5, is GAGVSQSPSNKVTEKGKDVELRCDPISGHTALYWYRQSLGQGLEFLIYFQGNSAPDKSGLPSDRFSAERTGGSVSTLTIQRTQQEDSAVYLCASSLLTGMGQPQHFGDGTRLSIL.

The chain uses TRBV15 and TRBJ2-3; TRBD1 aligns across 7 bases. The CDR3 extends over 15 amino acids. Trimming cost V 0 bases and J 3 bases; bases outside gene matches: 3. Germline V gene sequence: CDR1 LNHNV, CDR2 YYDKDF (reference sequence). The CDR3 DNA follows: TGTGCCACCAGCAGAGACAGGGGGAAGACAGATACGCAGTATTTT. Its translation is CATSRDRGKTDTQYF.

The rearrangement links TRBV5-1 to TRBJ1-2; D is unclear. V gave up 2 bases and J gave up 6 bases, with 17 bases separating them. CDR3 length: 15 amino acids. Germline loops: CDR1 SGHRS, CDR2 YFSETQ. The CDR3 bases are TGCGCCAGCAGCTTAGGAGGAGACGGGGTTGATGGCTACACCTTC. Encoded protein: CASSLGGDGVDGYTF.

This sequence joins TRBV2 and TRBJ2-7; possible D gene TRBD2, 6 bases. The CDR3 has 16 residues. The ends were cut back, 7 bases at V and 1 base at J, with 20 bases in the middle. Germline-derived CDR1 and CDR2 are SNHLY and FYNNEI. The CDR3 DNA reads TGTGCCAGCACTGTTGAGCCAGGGAGGAGATCCTACGAGCAGTACTTC. It yields the protein CASTVEPGRRSYEQYF.

V and J are TRBV5-4 and TRBJ1-2; 12 nucleotides line up with TRBD1. V shed 4 bases, J shed 7 bases, and the junction held 14 bases outside the gene matches. The CDR3 is made up of 17 amino acids. In germline, CDR1 is SGHNT, CDR2 YYREEE (reference sequence). The chain's CDR3 is CASSPSTGTGGASGYTF. CDR3 DNA: TGTGCCAGCAGCCCCTCAACTGGGACAGGGGGCGCATCTGGCTACACCTTC.

This clone has a handful of counts. This chain uses TRBV6-4 with TRBJ1-2; D gene ambiguous. Germline V CDR1 and CDR2: MRHNA, SNTAGT. The CDR3 consists of 13 residues. Trimming shortened V by 4 bases and J by 6 bases, and 12 bases separated the two germline ends. Here the CDR3 reads CASSASGDDGYTF. The CDR3 nucleotides are TGTGCCAGCAGTGCCTCGGGAGACGATGGCTACACCTTC.

V gene TRBV5-1 combines with J gene TRBJ1-6; D is possibly TRBD1 (5 bases). This CDR3 has 16 residues. Germline V CDR1 and CDR2: SGHRS, YFSETQ. V lost 3 bases, J lost 7 bases, and 17 bases lay in between. Here the CDR3 reads CASSYTRQTTNSPLHF. The CDR3 DNA reads TGCGCCAGCAGCTACACCCGACAGACAACCAATTCACCCCTCCACTTT.

The chain employs TRBV2 and TRBJ1-5, with 10 bases identical to TRBD1. Unmatched junction bases numbered 11, after V lost 7 bases and J lost 11 bases. The germline CDR1 and CDR2 sequences are SNHLY and FYNNEI. CDR3 length equals 14 residues. For the CDR3, the DNA is TGTGCCAGCAACCCCGGGACAGGGGAATACTCCCAGCATTTT. It is translated as CASNPGTGEYSQHF. The variable domain in full, with the rest retrieved from reference TRBV2 and TRBJ1-5, is EPEVTQTPSHQVTQMGQEVILRCVPISNHLYFYWYRQILGQKVEFLVSFYNNEISEKSEIFDDQFSVERPDGSNFTLKIRSTKLEDSAMYFCASNPGTGEYSQHFGDGTRLSIL.

This sequence joins TRBV7-9 and TRBJ2-7; tentative D call: TRBD2 (6 bases). Germline CDR1 reads SEHNR; CDR2 reads FQNEAQ (reference sequence). The V end lost 5 bases, the J end lost 7 bases, and 15 bases lay between the germline ends. The CDR3 sequence is 13 residues long. Here the CDR3 DNA reads TGTGCCAGCAGCCCCGGGACTCGGAGTGAGCAGTACTTC. This codes for CASSPGTRSEQYF.

V and J are TRBV19 and TRBJ1-5, with a weak D call TRBD1 (6 bases). This CDR3 spans 13 amino acids. Looked up from germline, CDR1 is LNHDA and CDR2 is SQIVND (reference sequence). V was trimmed by 5 bases and J by 7 bases, leaving 12 bases between them. CDR3 nucleotide sequence: TGTGCCAGTAGTCCCCAGGGGTGGCAGCCCCAGCATTTT. Its protein product is CASSPQGWQPQHF.

In its sample, this clone was seen a few times. The chain joins TRBV7-9 to TRBJ1-5; D unresolved. CDR3 length equals 18 residues. The V end lost 1 base, the J end lost 0 bases, and 16 bases lay between the germline ends. Germline values: CDR1 SEHNR, CDR2 FQNEAQ (reference sequence). CDR3 DNA: TGTGCCAGCAGCTTAGGCTCCCCCCTCGGCGGTAGCAATCAGCCCCAGCATTTT. This gives the protein CASSLGSPLGGSNQPQHF.

The chain carries TRBV12-3 or TRBV12-4 and TRBJ1-2; D not resolved. The CDR3 is 13 residues long. The V gene lost 4 bases and the J gene lost 3 bases, with 9 bases spanning the gap. The CDR3 nucleotides are TGTGCCAGCAGTTCGACACTCGACTATGGCTACACCTTC. This codes for CASSSTLDYGYTF.

This clone was seen a handful of times. This chain joins TRBV19 and TRBJ1-5, with 8 bases aligning to TRBD1. CDR3 length: 16 amino acids. V dropped 5 bases and J dropped 6; count of bases not matched to a gene: 12. Germline CDR1 reads LNHDA; CDR2 reads SQIVND (reference sequence). CDR3 residues: CASSPIDRGDGQPQHF. The CDR3 nucleotides are TGTGCCAGTAGTCCGATCGACAGGGGCGACGGTCAGCCCCAGCATTTT.

The V call is TRBV2, the J call TRBJ1-6, with TRBD1 identical over 8 bases. The V gene end was trimmed by 5 bases and the J gene end by 6 bases; junction bases not matched to a gene: 6. From germline, CDR1 is SNHLY and CDR2 FYNNEI. The CDR3 covers 15 residues. CDR3 nucleotide sequence: TGTGCCAGCAGTACGGACAGGGTAATTAATTCACCCCTCCACTTT. Protein sequence: CASSTDRVINSPLHF.

The chain recombines TRBV5-1 with TRBJ2-3; no clear D. With 4 bases removed from V and 1 base from J, the gap between germline ends came to 31 bases. The CDR3 is 21 amino acids. The germline V gene has CDR1 SGHRS and CDR2 YFSETQ. The CDR3 sequence is CASSLPKDPLPHQRGTDTQYF. CDR3 nucleotide sequence: TGCGCCAGCAGCCTCCCTAAAGACCCTCTTCCGCATCAACGGGGCACAGATACGCAGTATTTT.

V and J are TRBV5-1 and TRBJ1-1; possibly TRBD1 for D (5 bases). The CDR3 is made up of 16 amino acids. V was clipped by 4 bases and J by 2 bases, with 18 bases between them. CDR1 is SGHRS, CDR2 YFSETQ, per germline. CDR3 DNA: TGCGCCAGCAGCCTGGAGGAGGGGACCCCAAACACTGAAGCTTTCTTT. Residues: CASSLEEGTPNTEAFF.

The count of this clone is one. The J gene is TRBJ2-3, the V gene TRBV5-5; D gene ambiguous. The V end lost 3 bases, the J end lost 2 bases, and 10 bases lay between the germline ends. Germline V gene data show CDR1 as SGHKS and CDR2 as YYEKEE (reference sequence). CDR3 length: 14 residues. DNA for the CDR3: TGTGCCAGCAGCTATCGAGATAACACAGATACGCAGTATTTT. The encoded protein is CASSYRDNTDTQYF.

This chain uses TRBV2 with TRBJ2-7; TRBD1 matches at 10 bases. The CDR3 runs 13 residues. V trimming: 8 bases; J trimming: 3 bases; junction bases outside the gene matches: 4. CDR1 SNHLY and CDR2 FYNNEI come from the germline V gene. Written as DNA, the CDR3 is TGTGCCAGCGGACAGGGGGGAATCTACGAGCAGTACTTC. This translates into CASGQGGIYEQYF.

This sequence joins TRBV18 and TRBJ2-2; a weak D match, TRBD1 (5 bases). Germline CDR1 and CDR2: KGHSH and LQKENI. There are 14 residues in the CDR3. Deletions cut 6 bases from V and 4 bases from J, with 12 bases between. CDR3 bases: TGTGCCAGCTCGGAGACAGTAGCCACCGGGGAGCTGTTTTTT. Its protein product is CASSETVATGELFF. Full variable domain (outside the CDR3, taken from reference TRBV18 and TRBJ2-2): NAGVMQNPRHLVRRRGQEARLRCSPMKGHSHVYWYRQLPEEGLKFMVYLQKENIIDESGMPKERFSAEFPKEGPSILRIQQVVRGDSAAYFCASSETVATGELFFGEGSRLTVL.

The CDR3 loop is CASSLTGGFDEQYF. CDR3 DNA sequence: TGTGCCAGCAGTTTAACGGGGGGGTTCGACGAGCAGTACTTC. J is TRBJ2-7 and V is TRBV27, with 8 bases fitting TRBD2. The CDR3 runs 14 residues. CDR1 is MNHEY, CDR2 SMNVEV, per germline (reference sequence). After removal of 2 bases from V and 5 bases from J, the junction contained 5 bases not matched to a gene.